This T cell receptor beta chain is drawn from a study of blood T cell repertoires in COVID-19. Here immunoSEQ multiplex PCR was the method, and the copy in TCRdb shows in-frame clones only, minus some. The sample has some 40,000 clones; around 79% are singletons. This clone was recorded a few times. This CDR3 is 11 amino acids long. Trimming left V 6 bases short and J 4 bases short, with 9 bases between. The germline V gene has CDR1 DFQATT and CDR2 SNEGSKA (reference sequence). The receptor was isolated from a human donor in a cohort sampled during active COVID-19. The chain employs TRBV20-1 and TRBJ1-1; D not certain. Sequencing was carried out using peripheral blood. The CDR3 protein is CSAPRSTEAFF. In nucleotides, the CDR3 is TGCAGTGCCCCGAGGTCCACTGAAGCTTTCTTT.